The clone carrying this TCR beta chain occurred a few times. The germline CDR1 and CDR2 sequences are SNHLY and FYNNEI. Trimming cost V 0 bases and J 1 base; bases outside gene matches: 2. CDR3 length: 15 amino acids. TCRdb reanalysed the RT-PCR reads using MiXCR and keeps one entry per CDR3 protein. Of roughly 760,000 distinct CDR3 sequences detected, around 20% appear once; the ten largest clones hold roughly 10%. This sample was included in a study of response to subunit inactivated influenza vaccine. V usage is TRBV2 and J usage is TRBJ2-5, with TRBD2 matching 7 bases. Material: PBMCs from blood, obtained roughly 5 days after vaccination. The TCR was taken from a man aged 50 or older who received an inactivated influenza vaccine. The CDR3 DNA reads TGTGCCAGCAGTGAAGCCTCGGGGGGCCAAGAGACCCAGTACTTC. This encodes CASSEASGGQETQYF.